The 21 T cell receptor beta chains in this list originate from one sample, sequenced in a study of blood T cell repertoires in COVID-19. Here immunoSEQ multiplex PCR was the method, and the copy in TCRdb shows in-frame clones only, minus some. Of around 450,000 clones detected, 75% to 90% appear once; the ten largest clones hold approximately 4.3%. The sequenced material came from peripheral blood. The receptors come from a woman aged 30 to 39 with acute or convalescent COVID-19.

The chain couples TRBV5-1 to TRBJ1-2, with D possibly matching TRBD1 (5 bases). Germline CDR1 reads SGHRS; CDR2 reads YFSETQ. CDR3 size: 14 residues. Trimming pared 5 bases from V and 5 bases from J, leaving 16 bases between. This chain's CDR3 is CASRSAQGGYGYTF. Here the CDR3 DNA reads TGCGCCAGCAGATCAGCCCAGGGTGGGTATGGCTACACCTTC.

The chain has TRBV5-1 and TRBJ2-1; D is possibly TRBD2 (6 bases). The V end was cut by 0 bases, the J end by 8 bases, with 12 bases between. CDR1 SGHRS and CDR2 YFSETQ come from the germline V gene. The CDR3 is 14 residues long. CDR3 residues: CASSLAGGAHEQFF. For the CDR3, the DNA is TGCGCCAGCAGCTTGGCTGGCGGGGCCCATGAGCAGTTCTTC.

The rearrangement links TRBV5-4 to TRBJ2-1; maybe TRBD2 (6 bases). Trimming pared 4 bases from V and 12 bases from J, leaving 20 bases between. This CDR3 is built from 14 residues. Per the germline V gene, CDR1 is SGHNT and CDR2 is YYREEE (reference sequence). The DNA of the CDR3 is TGTGCCAGCAGCCCGGGGGTAGATCCCGCGGGGCAGTTCTTC. It encodes CASSPGVDPAGQFF.

This chain connects TRBV6-5 to TRBJ1-2; no reliable D call. The CDR3 is made up of 12 amino acids. The V end was cut by 6 bases, the J end by 6 bases, with 11 bases between. The germline CDR1 and CDR2 sequences are MNHEY and SVGAGI. The CDR3 here is CASRDPGNGYTF. DNA for the CDR3: TGTGCCAGCAGGGACCCCGGGAATGGCTACACCTTC.

In nucleotides, the CDR3 is TGTGCCAGTCAAGCGGGGACCAACTATGGCTACACCTTC. As protein: CASQAGTNYGYTF. The V and J genes are TRBV28 and TRBJ1-2; a weak D match, TRBD1 (5 bases). Trimming left V 9 bases short and J 2 bases short, with 13 bases between. CDR3 length: 13 residues. Looked up from germline, CDR1 is MDHEN and CDR2 is SYDVKM.

The chain uses TRBV12-5 and TRBJ1-5, with a possible D match to TRBD1 (6 bases). The CDR3 covers 16 residues. V was trimmed by 0 bases and J by 3 bases, leaving 12 bases between them. In germline, CDR1 is LGHNT, CDR2 FRNRAP. CDR3 nucleotide sequence: TGTGCTAGTGGTTTGGTAAAGGACAGCCTCAATCAGCCCCAGCATTTT. This sequence encodes CASGLVKDSLNQPQHF.

This chain joins TRBV3-1 (or the pseudogene TRBV3-2) and TRBJ2-7, with D possibly being TRBD2 (5 bases). CDR3 length equals 12 residues. CDR1 and CDR2 (germline): LGHDT, YNNKEL (reference sequence). V shed 6 bases and J shed 6 bases, with 12 bases lying between them. The CDR3 protein is CASSRSGFEQYF. CDR3 DNA sequence: TGTGCCAGCAGTCGTTCGGGGTTCGAGCAGTACTTC.

This clone was counted a few times. The chain is built from TRBV7-2 and TRBJ2-7, with D possibly matching TRBD1 (5 bases). The V end was cut by 5 bases, the J end by 3 bases, with 11 bases between. Germline V gives CDR1 SGHTA, CDR2 FQGNSA. The CDR3 totals 13 residues. CDR3 in DNA: TGTGCCAGCAGCCGTAGGGGCTACTACGAGCAGTACTTC. The encoded protein is CASSRRGYYEQYF.

The gene calls are TRBV6-5 and TRBJ2-1, with a tentative D call TRBD2 (6 bases). Trimming pared 10 bases from V and 1 base from J, leaving 14 bases between. This CDR3 is 14 amino acids long. Germline assignment: CDR1 MNHEY and CDR2 SVGAGI. The CDR3 sequence is CATRKGRSYNEQFF. The CDR3 DNA is TGTGCCACCAGAAAGGGGAGGTCCTACAATGAGCAGTTCTTC.

This chain links TRBV2 with TRBJ2-2, with 7 nucleotides matching TRBD1. Germline loops: CDR1 SNHLY, CDR2 FYNNEI. The CDR3 contains 16 residues. V was pared by 6 bases and J by 4 bases, with 11 bases of the junction left unmatched. Written as DNA, the CDR3 is TGTGCCAGCAGCTCGACTGGACAGGCCATCACCGGGGAGCTGTTTTTT. Its protein is CASSSTGQAITGELFF.

The V gene is TRBV7-3, the J gene TRBJ1-2, with D unclear. The CDR3 spans 20 residues. Deletions cut 4 bases from V and 3 bases from J, with 30 bases between. Germline loops: CDR1 SGHTA, CDR2 FQGTGA. The CDR3 sequence is CASSSPSYVTAKTGDYGYTF. The CDR3 DNA sequence: TGTGCCAGCAGCTCCCCATCCTACGTGACGGCCAAAACGGGAGACTATGGCTACACCTTC.

The count of this clone is one. The CDR3 bases are TGCAGCGTTGAAGATTCCAGTGGCTACACCTTC. This encodes CSVEDSSGYTF. The chain carries TRBV29-1 and TRBJ1-2, with no clear D. Per the germline V gene, CDR1 is SQVTM and CDR2 is ANQGSEA. The CDR3 spans 11 residues. The germline V and J ends were trimmed by 0 bases and 7 bases, with 6 bases remaining between them.

J is TRBJ2-1 and V is TRBV2; the match to TRBD2 covers 9 bases. CDR3 length: 15 amino acids. Per the germline V gene, CDR1 is SNHLY and CDR2 is FYNNEI. J gave up 3 bases and V 3 bases, and 3 bases lay outside the gene matches. CDR3 DNA sequence: TGTGCCAGCAGTGATGCTAGCGGGGTCTACAATGAGCAGTTCTTC. The encoded protein is CASSDASGVYNEQFF.

Turning to this clone: This specimen includes other DNA sequences encoding the same CDR3. The chain joins TRBV3-1 (or the pseudogene TRBV3-2) to TRBJ1-5; a possible D gene is TRBD1 (5 bases). The germline gives CDR1 LGHDT, CDR2 YNNKEL (reference sequence). This CDR3 has 13 residues. V was clipped by 0 bases and J by 5 bases, with 5 bases between them. CDR3 coding DNA: TGTGCCAGCAGCCAAGACAGGGATCAGCCCCAGCATTTT. Translated: CASSQDRDQPQHF.

V gene TRBV5-6 combines with J gene TRBJ2-3, with TRBD2 matching 8 bases. Unmatched junction bases numbered 7, after V lost 4 bases and J lost 3 bases. Germline assignment: CDR1 SGHDT and CDR2 YYEEEE. This CDR3 region has 15 residues. The CDR3 DNA sequence: TGTGCCAGCAGCGTCGGGGGGGCTCGGACAGATACGCAGTATTTT. Translation gives CASSVGGARTDTQYF.

V gene TRBV2 combines with J gene TRBJ2-2; 9 bases match TRBD1. Trimming took 6 bases from V and 3 from J; bases not matched to a gene: 5. The CDR3 sequence is 15 residues long. CDR1 and CDR2 from the germline V gene are SNHLY and FYNNEI. CDR3 DNA sequence: TGTGCCAGCAGAAAGGGACAGGGCTACACCGGGGAGCTGTTTTTT. Translating it yields CASRKGQGYTGELFF.

The chain employs TRBV3-1 (or the pseudogene TRBV3-2) and TRBJ1-1, with 7 bases aligning to TRBD1. The CDR3 runs 14 residues. The V gene end was trimmed by 0 bases and the J gene end by 7 bases; junction bases not matched to a gene: 5. CDR1 is LGHDT and CDR2 is YNNKEL in the germline V gene (reference sequence). CDR3 loop: CASSQDPTGVEAFF. The CDR3 DNA reads TGTGCCAGCAGCCAAGACCCAACAGGGGTTGAAGCTTTCTTT.

This chain joins TRBV28 and TRBJ2-1; 7 bases fit TRBD1. V trimming: 2 bases; J trimming: 5 bases; junction bases outside the gene matches: 12. This CDR3 is built from 17 residues. CDR1 is MDHEN, CDR2 SYDVKM, per germline. The CDR3 DNA follows: TGTGCCAGCAGTTTACCTCCGAGGACAGGTCACCACAATGAGCAGTTCTTC. Protein sequence: CASSLPPRTGHHNEQFF.

J is TRBJ1-2 and V is TRBV28; TRBD1 is a possible D gene (5 bases). Germline V gives CDR1 MDHEN, CDR2 SYDVKM. Trimming removed 3 bases from V and 11 bases from J, with 13 bases in between. The CDR3 is made up of 12 amino acids. The CDR3 sequence is CASSFQRGGYTF. The CDR3 region has the DNA TGTGCCAGCAGTTTTCAACGGGGGGGGTACACCTTC.

V is TRBV7-9 and J is TRBJ1-1; D not certain. The CDR3 covers 14 residues. Germline V gene sequence: CDR1 SEHNR, CDR2 FQNEAQ (reference sequence). Trimming removed 0 bases from V and 3 bases from J, with 8 bases in between. CDR3 residues: CASSLAQSYTEAFF. CDR3 nucleotide sequence: TGTGCCAGCAGCTTAGCGCAGTCTTACACTGAAGCTTTCTTT.

This chain uses TRBV3-1 (or the pseudogene TRBV3-2) with TRBJ1-4, with a weak D call TRBD1 (5 bases). Germline CDR1 reads LGHDT; CDR2 reads YNNKEL (reference sequence). The germline V and J ends were trimmed by 3 bases and 0 bases, with 5 bases remaining between them. The CDR3 is made up of 14 amino acids. This CDR3 reads CASSHRATNEKLFF. The DNA for the CDR3 is TGTGCCAGCAGCCACAGGGCAACTAATGAAAAACTGTTTTTT.